A single sample is the source of the 9 T cell receptor beta chains below, sequenced in a study of blood T cell repertoires in COVID-19. Here immunoSEQ multiplex PCR was the method, and the copy in TCRdb shows in-frame clones only, minus some. Among approximately 360,000 clones, around 87% were seen once, and the ten largest hold approximately 1.9%. The sample was PBMCs or T cells enriched from blood (not recorded which). These receptors all come from a man aged 40-49 years in a cohort exposed to, infected with or recovered from COVID-19 (not recorded which).

The chain has TRBV24-1 and TRBJ1-2, with 7 bases identical to TRBD1. Germline CDR1 is KGHDR and CDR2 is SFDVKD. The V segment lost 2 bases and the J segment 7 bases; nucleotides outside the gene matches: 3. The CDR3 runs 13 residues. CDR3 nucleotides: TGTGCCACCAGTGATTGGACAGGAATTGGCTACACCTTC. Protein product: CATSDWTGIGYTF.

J is TRBJ2-1 and V is TRBV6-5, with 7 nucleotides matching TRBD2. Trimming removed 0 bases from V and 7 bases from J; junction bases left unmatched: 3. This CDR3 contains 14 residues. Germline V lookup: CDR1 MNHEY, CDR2 SVGAGI. CDR3 nucleotides: TGTGCCAGCAGTTACTCGTTCGGGGGGAATGAGCAGTTCTTC. Protein product: CASSYSFGGNEQFF.

This chain uses TRBV6-1 with TRBJ2-3; D gene ambiguous. Looked up from germline, CDR1 is MNHNS and CDR2 is SASEGT. The CDR3 runs 13 residues. The germline V and J ends were trimmed by 2 bases and 6 bases, with 9 bases remaining between them. DNA of the CDR3: TGTGCCAGCAGTGAAACTCCCCGGGATACGCAGTATTTT. It yields the protein CASSETPRDTQYF.

V usage is TRBV7-2 and J usage is TRBJ2-7; 10 bases agree with TRBD2. The J segment lost 2 bases and the V segment lost 4 bases, leaving 5 bases of the junction unmatched. This CDR3 has 15 residues. Germline values: CDR1 SGHTA, CDR2 FQGNSA. CDR3 amino acids: CASSSASGSPYEQYF. The CDR3 bases are TGTGCCAGCAGCTCCGCTAGCGGGAGCCCCTACGAGCAGTACTTC.

This clone was recorded once. The V and J genes are TRBV15 and TRBJ2-1, with 7 bases identical to TRBD2. This CDR3 has 16 amino acids. The germline CDR1 and CDR2 sequences are LNHNV and YYDKDF (reference sequence). V shed 4 bases, J shed 4 bases, and the junction held 10 bases outside the gene matches. In nucleotides, the CDR3 is TGTGCCACCAGCACCGGAAGGACTAGGAGATACAATGAGCAGTTCTTC. It translates to CATSTGRTRRYNEQFF. Full variable domain (remainder filled in from reference TRBV15 and TRBJ2-1): DAMVIQNPRYQVTQFGKPVTLSCSQTLNHNVMYWYQQKSSQAPKLLFHYYDKDFNNEADTPDNFQSRRPNTSFCFLDIRSPGLGDTAMYLCATSTGRTRRYNEQFFGPGTRLTVL.

Only a few counts were recorded for this clone. This chain uses TRBV5-1 with TRBJ2-3, with D perhaps matching TRBD2 (6 bases). CDR3 size: 18 residues. Germline values: CDR1 SGHRS, CDR2 YFSETQ. Trimming removed 0 bases from V and 2 bases from J, with 19 bases in between. The DNA for the CDR3 is TGCGCCAGCAGCTTGGCCGCTTCTAGCGCCTATCACACAGATACGCAGTATTTT. Its translation: CASSLAASSAYHTDTQYF.

The sample holds a few counts of this clone. The V gene is TRBV19, the J gene TRBJ2-1; 9 positions agree with TRBD2. Germline trimming cut 5 bases from V and 2 bases from J; bases unmatched to any gene: 10. The CDR3 length is 17 residues. Germline V gene sequence: CDR1 LNHDA, CDR2 SQIVND (reference sequence). CDR3 region: CASSYRGAGGPYNEQFF. CDR3 DNA: TGTGCCAGTAGTTACCGGGGCGCGGGAGGGCCCTACAATGAGCAGTTCTTC.

In this sample, this clone turned up a few times. The chain joins TRBV11-3 to TRBJ1-6; tentatively, D is TRBD1 (6 bases). The ends were cut back, 3 bases at V and 5 bases at J, with 14 bases in the middle. The length of the CDR3 is 16 residues. CDR1 is SGHNT, CDR2 YENEEA, per germline. The CDR3 loop is CASSLVDSKNNSPLHF. CDR3 DNA sequence: TGTGCCAGCAGCTTGGTGGACAGTAAAAATAATTCACCCCTCCACTTT.

J is TRBJ2-1 and V is TRBV7-2; D remains ambiguous. Germline-derived CDR1 and CDR2 are SGHTA and FQGNSA. The CDR3 runs to 15 residues. V was cut by 1 base and J by 15 bases, with 22 bases left in between. The DNA of the CDR3 is TGTGCCAGCAGCTTAGATCCAGGCGTGGTTGGCAGTCGGTTCTTC. Its protein product is CASSLDPGVVGSRFF.